Each of the 17 T cell receptor beta chains below was sequenced from the same sample in a study of brain T cells in children with intractable seizures. Sequencing was performed with immunoSEQ multiplex PCR; in TCRdb, only in-frame clones are kept and a portion is missing. Here the sample spans under 400,000 clones, over 90% being singletons. Noted time point: blood from clinic visit 5 months post-surgery; TSC patient then seizure free. The material sequenced was peripheral blood, taken roughly 5 months after surgery. Receptor source: a boy in the first two years of life with tuberous sclerosis and intractable seizures.

The chain carries TRBV19 and TRBJ1-5, with TRBD1 matching 8 bases. CDR1 LNHDA and CDR2 SQIVND come from the germline V gene (reference sequence). The CDR3 length is 15 residues. Germline trimming cut 4 bases from V and 0 bases from J; bases unmatched to any gene: 2. The CDR3 bases are TGTGCCAGTAGTACGACAGGGGCTAGCAATCAGCCCCAGCATTTT. As protein: CASSTTGASNQPQHF.

The chain employs TRBV28 and TRBJ2-7; TRBD1 matches 10 bases. The CDR3 loop spans 13 amino acids. Germline lookup yields CDR1 MDHEN and CDR2 SYDVKM. V lost 7 bases, J lost 5 bases, and 5 bases stayed unmatched. The CDR3: CASNGGTGDEQYF. DNA for the CDR3: TGTGCCAGCAATGGAGGGACAGGGGACGAGCAGTACTTC. Filled out from reference TRBV28 and TRBJ2-7, the complete variable domain reads DVKVTQSSRYLVKRTGEKVFLECVQDMDHENMFWYRQDPGLGLRLIYFSYDVKMKEKGDIPEGYSVSREKKERFSLILESASTNQTSMYLCASNGGTGDEQYFGPGTRLTVT.

This clone was detected only once. This rearrangement joins TRBV14 to TRBJ2-3; unclear D gene. The CDR3 loop spans 12 amino acids. The V gene's germline CDR1 is SGHDN and CDR2 FVKESK. Trimming left V 3 bases short and J 8 bases short, with 9 bases between. The CDR3 sequence: CASSQKQITQYF. The CDR3 nucleotides are TGTGCCAGCAGCCAGAAGCAAATTACGCAGTATTTT.

The chain is built from TRBV4-2 and TRBJ2-4; D is tentatively TRBD1 or TRBD2 (5 bases each). CDR1 and CDR2 (germline): LGHNA, YNFKEQ. V gave up 0 bases and J gave up 0 bases, with 6 bases separating them. This CDR3 comprises 15 residues. The DNA of the CDR3 is TGTGCCAGCAGCCAAGAGGGGGTAGCCAAAAACATTCAGTACTTC. Amino acid sequence: CASSQEGVAKNIQYF.

The rearrangement links TRBV10-2 to TRBJ2-1; D ambiguous. Between the trimmed V and J ends, which lost 3 bases and 5 bases, there was a span of 8 bases. Germline CDR1 reads WSHSY; CDR2 reads SAAADI. The CDR3 is made up of 13 amino acids. In DNA, the CDR3 is TGCGCCAGCAGTGAATTACGGAACAATGAGCAGTTCTTC. This encodes CASSELRNNEQFF.

Of note for this clone: In the same sample, other DNA sequences code for this CDR3. The chain carries TRBV10-1 and TRBJ2-7; D is uncertain. The CDR3 is 13 amino acids. CDR1 WNHNN and CDR2 SYGVQD come from the germline V gene (reference sequence). V was clipped by 4 bases and J by 1 base, with 8 bases between them. This CDR3 is CASSAAGSYEQYF. DNA of the CDR3: TGCGCCAGCAGTGCGGCCGGGTCCTACGAGCAGTACTTC.

The chain combines TRBV9 with TRBJ2-3; no clear D gene. This CDR3 is built from 14 residues. The germline gives CDR1 SGDLS, CDR2 YYNGEE. Trimming cost V 4 bases and J 4 bases, with 13 bases left between them. The CDR3 DNA reads TGTGCCAGCAGCCCTCGTAGCATGGCAGATACGCAGTATTTT. Protein: CASSPRSMADTQYF.

This clone was recorded once. V gene TRBV7-2 combines with J gene TRBJ2-3; 7 bases align to TRBD2. The CDR3 sequence is 15 residues long. Germline CDR1 SGHTA, CDR2 FQGNSA. The V segment lost 5 bases and the J segment 2 bases; nucleotides outside the gene matches: 7. In DNA form, the CDR3 reads TGTGCCAGCAGCCTGACTAGCAGCGACACAGATACGCAGTATTTT. Translated: CASSLTSSDTDTQYF.

The sample holds one count of this clone. The V call is TRBV7-9, the J call TRBJ2-7, with D possibly TRBD1 on 5 matching bases. V lost 6 bases to trimming and J lost 3 bases, with 21 bases between them. The CDR3 is 16 residues long. Germline V gene data show CDR1 as SEHNR and CDR2 as FQNEAQ (reference sequence). CDR3 sequence (DNA): TGTGCCAGCAGTCATGACAGCCGCAGTTTCTACTACGAGCAGTACTTC. Its protein is CASSHDSRSFYYEQYF.

The V call is TRBV6-5, the J call TRBJ2-7, with 8 bases that match TRBD2. Trimming at V came to 2 bases and at J to 0 bases, leaving 6 bases not matched to a gene. Germline V lookup: CDR1 MNHEY, CDR2 SVGAGI. The CDR3 length is 16 residues. CDR3 residues: CASSYASGTSSYEQYF. The DNA for the CDR3 is TGTGCCAGCAGTTACGCGTCCGGGACTAGCTCCTACGAGCAGTACTTC.

The count of this clone is one. The V call is TRBV27, the J call TRBJ2-2; D uncertain. Trimming stripped 2 bases from V and 2 bases from J, with 6 bases between. The CDR3 runs to 14 residues. Germline V lookup: CDR1 MNHEY, CDR2 SMNVEV (reference sequence). The CDR3 is CASSLNDNTGELFF. The CDR3 DNA reads TGTGCCAGCAGTTTAAACGATAACACCGGGGAGCTGTTTTTT.

The gene calls are TRBV28 and TRBJ2-7, with TRBD1 matching over 8 bases. The germline V gene has CDR1 MDHEN and CDR2 SYDVKM. This CDR3 comprises 14 residues. V trimming: 6 bases; J trimming: 4 bases; junction bases outside the gene matches: 8. The CDR3 reads CASRRAGGWYEQYF. CDR3 bases: TGTGCCAGCAGAAGGGCAGGGGGCTGGTACGAGCAGTACTTC.

The chain recombines TRBV12-3 or TRBV12-4 with TRBJ2-2; tentative D call: TRBD1 (6 bases). This CDR3 comprises 13 residues. Trimming left V 4 bases short and J 7 bases short, with 10 bases between. In DNA form, the CDR3 reads TGTGCCAGCAGTTCACAGGGTTTCGGGGAGCTGTTTTTT. This codes for CASSSQGFGELFF.

Only a few counts were recorded for this clone. This chain joins TRBV5-1 and TRBJ1-1; D is undetermined. The CDR3 is 14 amino acids. Germline assignment: CDR1 SGHRS and CDR2 YFSETQ. Trimming cost V 0 bases and J 3 bases, with 9 bases left between them. The CDR3 DNA reads as TGCGCCAGCAGCTTGGTAGTCCGGGACACTGAAGCTTTCTTT. Translated: CASSLVVRDTEAFF.

CDR3 nucleotide sequence: TGTGCCAGCAGCTTCGGCAGGGCATACGAGCAGTACTTC. Translating gives CASSFGRAYEQYF. The chain uses TRBV11-3 and TRBJ2-7, with a weak D call TRBD1 (5 bases). From germline, CDR1 is SGHNT and CDR2 YENEEA. V dropped 3 bases and J dropped 4 bases, with 10 bases sitting between them. This CDR3 is built from 13 residues. The full variable domain, in which reference TRBV11-3 and TRBJ2-7 provide the parts outside the CDR3, is EAGVVQSPRYKIIEKKQPVAFWCNPISGHNTLYWYLQNLGQGPELLIRYENEEAVDDSQLPKDRFSAERLKGVDSTLKIQPAELGDSAVYLCASSFGRAYEQYFGPGTRLTVT.

The CDR3 DNA sequence: TGCAGCGTTGTAGGGACAGGGTGGTCCCACGAGCAGTACTTC. Its translation: CSVVGTGWSHEQYF. The genes are TRBV29-1 and TRBJ2-7; 9 bases map to TRBD1. J was trimmed by 5 bases and V by 4 bases; bases with no gene match: 9. The CDR3 runs 14 residues. CDR1 and CDR2 (germline): SQVTM, ANQGSEA.

A few counts support this clone. The V and J genes are TRBV11-2 and TRBJ1-3, with D uncertain. The V end lost 5 bases, the J end lost 0 bases, and 14 bases lay between the germline ends. Germline V lookup: CDR1 SGHAT, CDR2 FQNNGV. The CDR3 length is 16 residues. CDR3 sequence reads: CASSGRQAYSGNTIYF. As DNA, the CDR3 is TGTGCCAGCAGCGGGCGTCAGGCGTACTCTGGAAACACCATATATTTT. Combining the CDR3 with reference TRBV11-2 and TRBJ1-3 gives the whole variable domain EAGVAQSPRYKIIEKRQSVAFWCNPISGHATLYWYQQILGQGPKLLIQFQNNGVVDDSQLPKDRFSAERLKGVDSTLKIQPAKLEDSAVYLCASSGRQAYSGNTIYFGEGSWLTVV.